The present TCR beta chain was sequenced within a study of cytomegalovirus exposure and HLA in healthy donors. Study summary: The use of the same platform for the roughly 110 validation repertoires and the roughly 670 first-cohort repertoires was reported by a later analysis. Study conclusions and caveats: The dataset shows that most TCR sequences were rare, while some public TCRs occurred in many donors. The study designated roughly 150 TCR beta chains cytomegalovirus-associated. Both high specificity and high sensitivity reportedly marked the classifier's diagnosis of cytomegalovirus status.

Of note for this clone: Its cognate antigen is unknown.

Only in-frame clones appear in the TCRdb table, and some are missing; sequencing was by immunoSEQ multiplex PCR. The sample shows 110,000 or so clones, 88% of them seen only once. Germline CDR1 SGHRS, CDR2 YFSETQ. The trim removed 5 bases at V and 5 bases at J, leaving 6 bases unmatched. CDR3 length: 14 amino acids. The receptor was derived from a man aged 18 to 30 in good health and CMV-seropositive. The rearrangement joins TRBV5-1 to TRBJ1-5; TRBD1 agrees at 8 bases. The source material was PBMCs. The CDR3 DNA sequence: TGCGCCAGCAGTCCCGGACAGGGCGATCAGCCCCAGCATTTT. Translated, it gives CASSPGQGDQPQHF.